This T cell receptor (beta chain) emerged from a study of T cell repertoires in cytomegalovirus infection. Study details: Well-studied HLA-B-restricted CMV epitopes were used in the study alongside recently identified HLA-C-restricted ones. The public TCR beta signatures pointed to both CMV infection and matching HLA type. Whole-study findings and limits: Across the ex vivo response, the dominant clonotypes were HLA-C-restricted CMV-specific TCR beta clonotypes. Adding up the frequency of public TCR beta families identified people who carried CMV plus the relevant HLA.

This CDR3 has 12 amino acids. Germline V CDR1 and CDR2: DFQATT, SNEGSKA (reference sequence). V dropped 6 bases and J dropped 3 bases, with 9 bases sitting between them. TCRdb re-analysed the reads in MiXCR, keeping a single row per CDR3 protein. The table has about 740,000 distinct CDR3 sequences, roughly 30% seen once; the top ten hold over 15%. This clonotype was observed a handful of times. Its antigen is unidentified. The source was cultured PBMCs, collected from culture after CMV antigen stimulation. The clonotype originates from a human donor in good health (CMV status not recorded). Some clones in this sample may be carry-over from other donors' samples. The rearrangement joins TRBV20-1 to TRBJ2-1; tentatively, D is TRBD1 or TRBD2 (6 bases each). CDR3 nucleotides: TGCAGTGCGGGGGGACACTACAATGAGCAGTTCTTC. This codes for CSAGGHYNEQFF.